This T cell receptor beta chain was identified in a study of CXCR3-negative and CXCR3-positive naive CD8 T cells. Worth noting for this clonotype: Its antigen is still unknown.

The authors made the TRB cDNA libraries by 5' RACE using UMI labels. TCRdb re-called the 5' RACE reads and shows each CDR3 protein once, DNA omitted. Its listing shows 120,000 to 150,000 distinct CDR3 sequences. Study outcomes and limitations: CXCR3-positive naive cells had TRB CDR3s that were more hydrophobic than CXCR3-negative naive cells had. Memory CD8+ T cell repertoires were far less diverse than both naive subsets. TRB CDR3 properties were used to infer TCR strength, and surface CD5 was comparable between naive subsets.

Germline V gives CDR1 SGHAT, CDR2 FQNNGV. The length of the CDR3 is 14 residues. Per CD8+ T cell subset, triplicate sorts of some 280,000 cells each were done. Those CD8+ T cells considered naive were CD45RO-CCR7+CD27+CD95-. Sequencing was carried out using naive CXCR3+ CD8+ T cells from blood. As to subset: CD45RO-CCR7+CD27+CD95- naive CD8+ T cells expressing CXCR3 (TNR3+). This chain links TRBV11-2 with TRBJ2-7; lacking DNA, the TRBD1 call made by TCRdb goes unchecked. This TCR came from a human donor in good health. Some clones in this sample may be carry-over from other donors' samples. The CDR3 loop reads CASSLGAAPYEQYF.